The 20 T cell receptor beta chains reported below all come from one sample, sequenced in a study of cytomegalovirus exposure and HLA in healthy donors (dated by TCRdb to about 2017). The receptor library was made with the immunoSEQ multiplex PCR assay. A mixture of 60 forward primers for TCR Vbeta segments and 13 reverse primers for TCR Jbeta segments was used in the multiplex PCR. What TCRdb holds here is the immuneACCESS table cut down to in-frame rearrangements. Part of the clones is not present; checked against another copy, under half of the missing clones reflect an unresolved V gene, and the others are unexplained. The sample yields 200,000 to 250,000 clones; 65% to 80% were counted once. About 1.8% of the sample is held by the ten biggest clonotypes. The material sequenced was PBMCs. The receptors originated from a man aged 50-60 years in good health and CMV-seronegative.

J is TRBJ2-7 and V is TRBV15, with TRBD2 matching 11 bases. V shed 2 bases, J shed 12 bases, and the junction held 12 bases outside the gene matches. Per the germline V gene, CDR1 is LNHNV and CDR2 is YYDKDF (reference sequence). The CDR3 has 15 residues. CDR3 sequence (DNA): TGTGCCACCAGCAGAAGTGGACTAGCGGGTGAAGGGATGTACTTC. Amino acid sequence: CATSRSGLAGEGMYF.

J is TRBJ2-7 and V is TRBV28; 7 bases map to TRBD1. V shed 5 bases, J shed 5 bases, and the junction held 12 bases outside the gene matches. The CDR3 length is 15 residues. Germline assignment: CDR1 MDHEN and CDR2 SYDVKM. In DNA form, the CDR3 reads TGTGCCAGCAGTCCATCGACAGGGAAGAGGCACGAGCAGTACTTC. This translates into CASSPSTGKRHEQYF.

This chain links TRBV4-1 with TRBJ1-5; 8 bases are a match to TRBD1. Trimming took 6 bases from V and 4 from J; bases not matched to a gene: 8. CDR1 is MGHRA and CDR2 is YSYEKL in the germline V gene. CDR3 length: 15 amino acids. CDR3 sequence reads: CASSRPGGGNQPQHF. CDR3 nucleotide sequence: TGCGCCAGCAGTCGACCAGGGGGCGGGAATCAGCCCCAGCATTTT.

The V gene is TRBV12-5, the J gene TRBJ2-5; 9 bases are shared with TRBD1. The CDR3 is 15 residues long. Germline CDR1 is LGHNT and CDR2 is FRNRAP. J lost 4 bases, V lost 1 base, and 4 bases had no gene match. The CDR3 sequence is CASGLGQGVGETQYF. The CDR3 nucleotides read TGTGCTAGTGGTTTGGGACAGGGGGTGGGAGAGACCCAGTACTTC.

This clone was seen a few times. CDR3 loop: CASSSRDSRTGELFF. DNA of the CDR3: TGTGCCAGCAGCTCTCGGGACAGTCGCACCGGGGAGCTGTTTTTT. The rearrangement links TRBV7-8 to TRBJ2-2; 7 bases are a match to TRBD1. The CDR3 loop spans 15 amino acids. The J segment lost 4 bases and the V segment lost 4 bases, leaving 6 bases of the junction unmatched. Germline CDR1 reads SGHVS; CDR2 reads FQNEAQ.

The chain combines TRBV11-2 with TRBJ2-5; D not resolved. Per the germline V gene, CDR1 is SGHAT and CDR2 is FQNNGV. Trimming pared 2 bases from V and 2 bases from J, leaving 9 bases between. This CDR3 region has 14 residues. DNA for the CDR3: TGTGCCAGCAGCTTAATGAGGAGTCAAGAGACCCAGTACTTC. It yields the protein CASSLMRSQETQYF.

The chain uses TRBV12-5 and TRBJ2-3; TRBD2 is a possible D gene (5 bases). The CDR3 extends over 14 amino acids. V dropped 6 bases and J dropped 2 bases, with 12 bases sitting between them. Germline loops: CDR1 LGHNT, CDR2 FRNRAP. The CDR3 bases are TGTGCTAGTGGGAGGGAGTTGTCCACAGATACGCAGTATTTT. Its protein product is CASGRELSTDTQYF.

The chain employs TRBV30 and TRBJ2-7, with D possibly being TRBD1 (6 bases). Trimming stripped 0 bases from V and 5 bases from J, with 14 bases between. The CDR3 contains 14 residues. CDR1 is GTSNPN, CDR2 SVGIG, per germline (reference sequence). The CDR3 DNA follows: TGTGCCTGGAGTGTACCGTGGGGGCCCAACGAGCAGTACTTC. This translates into CAWSVPWGPNEQYF.

The CDR3 here is CASSVAGSYNEQFF. The CDR3 bases are TGTGCCAGCTCTGTAGCGGGCTCCTACAATGAGCAGTTCTTC. The genes are TRBV7-9 and TRBJ2-1; 7 nucleotides align to TRBD2. There are 14 residues in the CDR3. The V gene end was trimmed by 8 bases and the J gene end by 0 bases; junction bases not matched to a gene: 4. CDR1 SEHNR and CDR2 FQNEAQ come from the germline V gene (reference sequence).

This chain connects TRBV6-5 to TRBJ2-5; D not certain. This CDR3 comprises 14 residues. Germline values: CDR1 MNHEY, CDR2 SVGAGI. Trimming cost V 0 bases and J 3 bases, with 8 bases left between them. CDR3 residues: CASSYSSVEETQYF. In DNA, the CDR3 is TGTGCCAGCAGTTACTCGTCGGTTGAAGAGACCCAGTACTTC.

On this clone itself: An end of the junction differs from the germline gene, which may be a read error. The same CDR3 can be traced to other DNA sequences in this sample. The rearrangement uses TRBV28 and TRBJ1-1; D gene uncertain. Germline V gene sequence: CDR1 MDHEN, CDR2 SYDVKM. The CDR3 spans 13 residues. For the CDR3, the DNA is TGTGCCAGCACCCGATCGGGGAGCACTGAGGCTTTCTTT. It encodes CASTRSGSTEAFF. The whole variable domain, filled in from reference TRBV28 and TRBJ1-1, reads DVKVTQSSRYLVKRTGEKVFLECVQDMDHENMFWYRQDPGLGLRLIYFSYDVKMKEKGDIPEGYSVSREKKERFSLILESASTNQTSMYLCASTRSGSTEAFFGQGTRLTVV.

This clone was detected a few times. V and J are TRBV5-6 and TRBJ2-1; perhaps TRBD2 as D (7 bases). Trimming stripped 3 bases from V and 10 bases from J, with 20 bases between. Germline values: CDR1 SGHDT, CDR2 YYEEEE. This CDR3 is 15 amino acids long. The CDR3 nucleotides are TGTGCCAGCAGCTCCCCGGGGGGCCTTTCTAGGGAGCAGTTCTTC. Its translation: CASSSPGGLSREQFF.

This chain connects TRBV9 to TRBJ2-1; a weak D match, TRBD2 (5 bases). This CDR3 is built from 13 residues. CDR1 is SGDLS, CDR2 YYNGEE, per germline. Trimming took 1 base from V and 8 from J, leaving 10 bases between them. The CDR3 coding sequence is TGTGCCAGCAGCGTATGGACTTCCGATGAGCAGTTCTTC. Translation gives CASSVWTSDEQFF.

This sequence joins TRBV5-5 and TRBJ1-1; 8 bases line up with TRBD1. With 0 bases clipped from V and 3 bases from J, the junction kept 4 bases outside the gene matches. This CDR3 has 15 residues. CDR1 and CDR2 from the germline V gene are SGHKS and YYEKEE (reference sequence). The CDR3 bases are TGTGCCAGCAGCTTGGATGGACAGGGACACACTGAAGCTTTCTTT. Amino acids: CASSLDGQGHTEAFF. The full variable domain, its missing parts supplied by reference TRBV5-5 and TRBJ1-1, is DAGVTQSPTHLIKTRGQQVTLRCSPISGHKSVSWYQQVLGQGPQFIFQYYEKEERGRGNFPDRFSARQFPNYSSELNVNALLLGDSALYLCASSLDGQGHTEAFFGQGTRLTVV.

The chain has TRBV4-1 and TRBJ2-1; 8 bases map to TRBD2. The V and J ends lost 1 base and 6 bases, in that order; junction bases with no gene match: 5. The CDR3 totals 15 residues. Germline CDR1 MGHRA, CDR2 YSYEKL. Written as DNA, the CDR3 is TGCGCCAGCAGCCAAGTGGGGACTAGGGGCAATGAGCAGTTCTTC. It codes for CASSQVGTRGNEQFF.

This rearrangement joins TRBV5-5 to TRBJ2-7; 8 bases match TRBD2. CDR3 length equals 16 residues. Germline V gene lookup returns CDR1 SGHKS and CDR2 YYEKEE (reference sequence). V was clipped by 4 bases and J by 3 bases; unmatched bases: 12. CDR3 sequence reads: CASSTWLMSGSYEQYF. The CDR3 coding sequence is TGTGCCAGCAGCACTTGGTTGATGAGCGGGAGCTACGAGCAGTACTTC.

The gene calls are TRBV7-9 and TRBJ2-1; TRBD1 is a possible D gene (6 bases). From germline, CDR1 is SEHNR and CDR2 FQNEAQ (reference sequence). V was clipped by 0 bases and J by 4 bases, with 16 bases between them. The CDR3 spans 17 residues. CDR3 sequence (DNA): TGTGCCAGCAGCTTAGCGCAGGGACAACTCATTTACAATGAGCAGTTCTTC. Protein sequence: CASSLAQGQLIYNEQFF. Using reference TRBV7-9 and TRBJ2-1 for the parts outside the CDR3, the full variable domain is DTGVSQNPRHKITKRGQNVTFRCDPISEHNRLYWYRQTLGQGPEFLTYFQNEAQLEKSRLLSDRFSAERPKGSFSTLEIQRTEQGDSAMYLCASSLAQGQLIYNEQFFGPGTRLTVL.

The CDR3 reads CASSPTGLAGLEQYF. CDR3 in DNA: TGTGCCAGCAGTCCTACCGGACTAGCGGGACTAGAGCAGTACTTC. The V gene is TRBV28, the J gene TRBJ2-7; 12 nucleotides match TRBD2. This CDR3 contains 15 residues. Per germline, CDR1 MDHEN and CDR2 SYDVKM. Unmatched junction bases numbered 9, after V lost 5 bases and J lost 7 bases.

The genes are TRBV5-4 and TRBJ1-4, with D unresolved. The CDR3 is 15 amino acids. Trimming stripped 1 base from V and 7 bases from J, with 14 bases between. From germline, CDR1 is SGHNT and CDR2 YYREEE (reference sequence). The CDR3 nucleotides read TGTGCCAGCAGCTTGTCCCCGGGCCGGGGTGAAAAACTGTTTTTT. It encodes CASSLSPGRGEKLFF.

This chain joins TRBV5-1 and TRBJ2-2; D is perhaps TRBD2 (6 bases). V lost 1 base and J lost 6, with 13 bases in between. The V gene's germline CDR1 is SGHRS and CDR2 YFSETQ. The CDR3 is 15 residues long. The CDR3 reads CASSLSGEISGELFF. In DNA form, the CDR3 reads TGCGCCAGCAGCTTGTCGGGAGAAATATCCGGGGAGCTGTTTTTT.